The present entry profiles one T cell receptor (beta chain) with its context. The data belong to a study of Ad26.COV2.S vaccination and SARS-CoV-2 variants. Study background: By the intramuscular route, Ad26.COV2.S was given once, or twice 56 days apart.

The germline CDR1 and CDR2 sequences are MNHEY and SMNVEV (reference sequence). The CDR3 consists of 13 residues. V was trimmed by 2 bases and J by 6 bases, leaving 8 bases between them. Treatment denoted: 15 to 20 received Ad26.COV2.S at low or high dose, single or two shots; 5 received placebo; per-sample allocation not given. Following the first vaccine or placebo injection, samples were taken on day 63. TCRdb keeps only in-frame clones here, not all; method: immunoSEQ multiplex PCR. This repertoire shows over 400,000 clones, approximately 92% found once; its top ten account for over 1.5%. Sequences were derived from peripheral blood, sampled in a trial of Ad26.COV2.S vaccine versus placebo. The V gene is TRBV27, the J gene TRBJ2-4; D is ambiguous. This receptor was taken from a person aged 18-65 years who received the Ad26.COV2.S COVID-19 vaccine or a placebo. CDR3 nucleotides: TGTGCCAGCAGTTTAACGGCAGTAAACATTCAGTACTTC. Translation: CASSLTAVNIQYF.